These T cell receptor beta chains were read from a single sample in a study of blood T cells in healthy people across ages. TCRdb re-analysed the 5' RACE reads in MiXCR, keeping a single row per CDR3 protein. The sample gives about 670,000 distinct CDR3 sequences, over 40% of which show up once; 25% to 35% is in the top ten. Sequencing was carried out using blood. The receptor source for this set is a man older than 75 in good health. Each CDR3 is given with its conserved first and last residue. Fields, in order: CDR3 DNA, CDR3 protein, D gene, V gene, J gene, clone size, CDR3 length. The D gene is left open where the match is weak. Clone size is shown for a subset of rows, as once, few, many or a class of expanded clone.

DNA: TGCAACTATTCTACCGGGACAGGGAACCCCTACGAGCAGTACTTC; CDR3: CNYSTGTGNPYEQYF; D: TRBD1; V: TRBV29-1; J: TRBJ2-7; size: few; length: 15
DNA: TGCAGCGTAGGAAAACAGGGGGCGAATGAGCAGTACTTC; CDR3: CSVGKQGANEQYF; D: TRBD1; V: TRBV29-1; J: TRBJ2-7; size: .; length: 13
DNA: TGTGCCAGCAGCCAAGTTCGTCTAGCGGACCACAATGAGCAGTTCTTC; CDR3: CASSQVRLADHNEQFF; D: TRBD2; V: TRBV3-1; J: TRBJ2-1; size: .; length: 16
DNA: TGCGCCAGCAGGACAGGGGAGAATGAAAAACTGTTTTTT; CDR3: CASRTGENEKLFF; D: TRBD1; V: TRBV10-2; J: TRBJ1-4; size: .; length: 13
DNA: TGCAGTACGTACGAGGCAGAATCCTACGAGCAGTACTTC; CDR3: CSTYEAESYEQYF; D: .; V: TRBV20-1; J: TRBJ2-7; size: .; length: 13
DNA: TGCGCCAGCAGTGAATGGACCGCTGGGGCCAACGTCCTGACTTTC; CDR3: CASSEWTAGANVLTF; D: .; V: TRBV10-2; J: TRBJ2-6; size: few; length: 15
DNA: TGTGCCAGCAGCACAGGGAGGGGCTATGGCTACACCTTC; CDR3: CASSTGRGYGYTF; D: .; V: TRBV7-2; J: TRBJ1-2; size: few; length: 13
DNA: TGTGCCAGCAGCCCTAGAGGGACTTCCCCATCCTACAATGAGCAGTTCTTC; CDR3: CASSPRGTSPSYNEQFF; D: .; V: TRBV7-3; J: TRBJ2-1; size: .; length: 17
DNA: TGCAGTGCTATAGAAGACCTAGCCAAAAACATTCAGTACTTC; CDR3: CSAIEDLAKNIQYF; D: .; V: TRBV20-1; J: TRBJ2-4; size: .; length: 14
DNA: TGTGTCAGCAGCTTTCGTGCAAGCTACAATGAGCAGTTCTTC; CDR3: CVSSFRASYNEQFF; D: .; V: TRBV11-2; J: TRBJ2-1; size: once; length: 14
DNA: TGTGCCAGCAGCTTAGCGCGTGGAGGGGGCTCCTACGAGCAGTACTTC; CDR3: CASSLARGGGSYEQYF; D: .; V: TRBV7-2; J: TRBJ2-7; size: few; length: 16
DNA: TGCAGTGCTAGTGGGGCCTTCGGGGACACTGAAGCTTTCTTT; CDR3: CSASGAFGDTEAFF; D: .; V: TRBV20-1; J: TRBJ1-1; size: few; length: 14
DNA: TGTGCCAGCAGCCAAGATTCTAGCGGGGGCTACGAGCAGTACTTC; CDR3: CASSQDSSGGYEQYF; D: TRBD2; V: TRBV3-1; J: TRBJ2-7; size: few; length: 15
DNA: TGTGCCAGCAGCCCTAGGACAGGGGTGGTAGATACGCAGTATTTT; CDR3: CASSPRTGVVDTQYF; D: TRBD1; V: TRBV3-1; J: TRBJ2-3; size: many; length: 15
DNA: TGTGCCAGCAGTGATGAGCTAGCGGGAGGTCGCGAGCAGTACTTC; CDR3: CASSDELAGGREQYF; D: TRBD2; V: TRBV2; J: TRBJ2-7; size: once; length: 15
DNA: TGTGCCAGCAGCCTCGCCGGACAGGGGGTGAACACTGAAGCTTTCTTT; CDR3: CASSLAGQGVNTEAFF; D: TRBD1; V: TRBV7-8; J: TRBJ1-1; size: .; length: 16
DNA: TGTGCCAGCAGTTACTCGGCAGGTCGGGAGACCCAGTACTTC; CDR3: CASSYSAGRETQYF; D: .; V: TRBV6-2/TRBV6-3; J: TRBJ2-5; size: many; length: 14
DNA: TGTGCCAGCAGTTTGGGGATGGGGGTTAACACAGATACGCAGTATTTT; CDR3: CASSLGMGVNTDTQYF; D: .; V: TRBV28; J: TRBJ2-3; size: .; length: 16
DNA: TGTGCCAGCAGCCCAAATAGGCCTAGCGGGAACGCCGAGCAGTTCTTC; CDR3: CASSPNRPSGNAEQFF; D: TRBD2; V: TRBV11-1; J: TRBJ2-1; size: few; length: 16
DNA: TGTGCCAGCAGTGACAGGGGCGCGGGCAATCAGCCCCAGCATTTT; CDR3: CASSDRGAGNQPQHF; D: .; V: TRBV2; J: TRBJ1-5; size: .; length: 15
DNA: TGTGCCAGCAGCCCCTCACAGCTTCAAGAGACCCAGTACTTC; CDR3: CASSPSQLQETQYF; D: .; V: TRBV6-2/TRBV6-3; J: TRBJ2-5; size: few; length: 14
DNA: TGTGCCAGCAGCCAAGGGGGGGCCAAAAACATTCAGTACTTC; CDR3: CASSQGGAKNIQYF; D: .; V: TRBV6-2/TRBV6-3; J: TRBJ2-4; size: .; length: 14
DNA: TGTGCCAGCAGCCAGGGACAGGGTTCCTACAATGAGCAGTTCTTC; CDR3: CASSQGQGSYNEQFF; D: TRBD1; V: TRBV6-5; J: TRBJ2-1; size: .; length: 15
DNA: TGTGCCAGCAGCCCGGCCGGGAATGAGCAGTTCTTC; CDR3: CASSPAGNEQFF; D: .; V: TRBV14; J: TRBJ2-1; size: .; length: 12
DNA: TGTGCCAGCAGGGTCCACGGGACGGGTTTCGGTAAGCAGTACTTC; CDR3: CASRVHGTGFGKQYF; D: .; V: TRBV21-1; J: TRBJ2-4; size: .; length: 15
DNA: TGTGCCACCAGTGATTTGACGGGGAGCACAGAGACGCAGTATTTT; CDR3: CATSDLTGSTETQYF; D: .; V: TRBV24-1; J: TRBJ2-3; size: .; length: 15
DNA: TGTGCCAGCAGCCCTCTCGGCAATGAGCAGTTCTTC; CDR3: CASSPLGNEQFF; D: .; V: TRBV7-2; J: TRBJ2-1; size: many; length: 12
DNA: TGTGCCATCAGTGCACTAGCGGGAGACACAGATACGCAGTATTTT; CDR3: CAISALAGDTDTQYF; D: TRBD2; V: TRBV10-3; J: TRBJ2-3; size: many; length: 15
DNA: TGCGCCAGCAGCCCTTTACGGGGGAGAGATGAGCGCAATGAGCAGTTCTTC; CDR3: CASSPLRGRDERNEQFF; D: .; V: TRBV5-1; J: TRBJ2-1; size: few; length: 17
DNA: TGTGCCAGCAGCTCCCGGGACGGCCTATATAATTCACCCCTCCACTTT; CDR3: CASSSRDGLYNSPLHF; D: .; V: TRBV9; J: TRBJ1-6; size: many; length: 16
DNA: TGTGCCAGCAGCTTAGAGTTTAGTCATAGCAATCAGCCCCAGCATTTT; CDR3: CASSLEFSHSNQPQHF; D: .; V: TRBV7-2; J: TRBJ1-5; size: .; length: 16
DNA: TGTGCCAGCAGCCATAGACTAGCGTCATCCTACAATGAGCAGTTCTTC; CDR3: CASSHRLASSYNEQFF; D: TRBD2; V: TRBV7-9; J: TRBJ2-1; size: .; length: 16
DNA: TGCAGTGCTACCGGGACAGAATATGGCCACACCTTC; CDR3: CSATGTEYGHTF; D: TRBD1; V: TRBV20-1; J: TRBJ1-2; size: .; length: 12
DNA: TGTGCCAGCAGCCCTAGCGGGGGGGTGAAGACCCAGTACTTC; CDR3: CASSPSGGVKTQYF; D: TRBD2; V: TRBV3-1; J: TRBJ2-5; size: .; length: 14
DNA: TGCAGTGCTAGAGATAGTGAGAGGGGACGGGAGACCCAGTACTTC; CDR3: CSARDSERGRETQYF; D: .; V: TRBV20-1; J: TRBJ2-5; size: few; length: 15
DNA: TGCGCCAGCAGCATATTAGAAAACAGAAATTCACCCCTCCACTTT; CDR3: CASSILENRNSPLHF; D: .; V: TRBV5-1; J: TRBJ1-6; size: .; length: 15
DNA: TGTGCCATCAGTGACGATGGGAAATTGGGCACAGATACGCAGTATTTT; CDR3: CAISDDGKLGTDTQYF; D: .; V: TRBV10-3; J: TRBJ2-3; size: .; length: 16
DNA: TGCAGTGCCCATGGGCGGGAGAACACAGGTACGCAGTATTTT; CDR3: CSAHGRENTGTQYF; D: TRBD2; V: TRBV20-1; J: TRBJ2-3; size: .; length: 14
DNA: TGTGCCAGTTCCCCAGGGGCGGTCACTGAAGCTTTCTTT; CDR3: CASSPGAVTEAFF; D: .; V: TRBV6-1; J: TRBJ1-1; size: many; length: 13
DNA: TGTGCCAGCAGCGTTATCCAGGGGATGGGAGAGACCCAGTACTTC; CDR3: CASSVIQGMGETQYF; D: .; V: TRBV9; J: TRBJ2-5; size: .; length: 15
DNA: TGCGCCAGCAGCCAAGATACTAGCTTCTCCTACAATGAGCAGTTCTTC; CDR3: CASSQDTSFSYNEQFF; D: .; V: TRBV4-3; J: TRBJ2-1; size: .; length: 16
DNA: TGTGCCAGCAGTCCCCTAAGCGGGAGGGTCGGCAATGAGCAGTACTTC; CDR3: CASSPLSGRVGNEQYF; D: TRBD2; V: TRBV28; J: TRBJ2-7; size: few; length: 16
DNA: TGTGCCAGCAGTGAAAGTTTTAGGTTCCCGCAGTACTTC; CDR3: CASSESFRFPQYF; D: .; V: TRBV6-1; J: TRBJ2-5; size: .; length: 13
DNA: TGTGCCAGCAGCCCGGGACTAGCGGGTAACACAGATACGCAGTATTTT; CDR3: CASSPGLAGNTDTQYF; D: TRBD2; V: TRBV5-4; J: TRBJ2-3; size: many; length: 16
DNA: TGTGCCAGCAGTTTGGAGGGGGGGACCAATCAGCCCCAGCATTTT; CDR3: CASSLEGGTNQPQHF; D: .; V: TRBV12-3/TRBV12-4; J: TRBJ1-5; size: few; length: 15
DNA: TGTGCCAGCAGCCAGGCCGGGACAGGGGATGAAAAACTGTTTTTT; CDR3: CASSQAGTGDEKLFF; D: TRBD1; V: TRBV4-2; J: TRBJ1-4; size: few; length: 15
DNA: TGTGCCAGCAGCTTAGCGGCAGGGACAAATGAAAAACTGTTTTTT; CDR3: CASSLAAGTNEKLFF; D: .; V: TRBV7-8; J: TRBJ1-4; size: .; length: 15
DNA: TGTGCCAGCAGCATACCGGGACAGGTAAATGAGCAGTTCTTC; CDR3: CASSIPGQVNEQFF; D: TRBD1; V: TRBV28; J: TRBJ2-1; size: .; length: 14
DNA: TGTGCCAGCATCGGGACAGGGGGACAGGTTGGGGCCAACGTCCTGACTTTC; CDR3: CASIGTGGQVGANVLTF; D: TRBD1; V: TRBV6-1; J: TRBJ2-6; size: .; length: 17